This TCR beta chain was sequenced during a study of blood T cell repertoires in COVID-19. Study context: PBMCs, B-cell-depleted T cells, or T cells provided the cDNA or gDNA that made up the material.

Germline V lookup: CDR1 LNHDA, CDR2 SQIVND (reference sequence). The V segment lost 6 bases and the J segment 2 bases; nucleotides outside the gene matches: 6. This CDR3 is built from 14 residues. As handled by the study authors: From reference gene primer amplification, estimates of nucleated cell counts were derived. Assay: immunoSEQ multiplex PCR; the TCRdb copy retains only in-frame clones and omits some. The V and J calls and the clone size are those of that table, but D and trimming were determined from the DNA. The sample includes over 100,000 clones, around 83% of them seen just once. The source is a woman over 75 with active or convalescent COVID-19. The V gene is TRBV19, the J gene TRBJ2-5, with TRBD2 identical over 7 bases. The specimen sequenced was peripheral blood. The CDR3 spells CASSFGRRQETQYF. DNA for the CDR3: TGTGCCAGTAGCTTCGGGAGGCGACAAGAGACCCAGTACTTC.